This T cell receptor beta chain was documented in a study of OX40 agonist ivuxolimab in advanced cancers. In terms of the full investigation: Ivuxolimab was a fully human IgG2 agonistic monoclonal antibody targeting the costimulatory receptor OX40 (CD134). Patients were allowed to have had prior anti-PD-1, anti-PD-L1 or anti-CTLA-4 therapy, and 40% to 45% of the dose-escalation patients had been treated with checkpoint inhibitors. Partial responses occurred in three dose-escalation patients, of whom one had hepatocellular carcinoma and two had cutaneous melanoma. The purpose of peripheral TCRbeta sequencing was to test whether ivuxolimab changed TCR sequence diversity and led to clonal T-cell expansion. Among the roughly 50 dose-escalation patients, approximately 20 had hepatocellular carcinoma, 15 or so melanoma, 9 renal cell carcinoma and 9 head and neck cancer. The paper covers the monotherapy dose-escalation part of the phase I ivuxolimab trial, which included N of about 51 patients. Intravenous ivuxolimab was administered to patients every 2 weeks at six dose levels: 0.01, 0.1, 0.3, 1.5, 3 and 10 mg/kg. A male proportion of 75% to 85% and a mean age of approximately 62 years, ranging from roughly 23 to 85, were recorded for the dose-escalation cohort. Paper-wide results and their limitations: In the 0.1-3.0 mg/kg groups, partial responders were among the patients with the lowest normalized peripheral clonal expansion, particularly in CD8+ T cells. Low levels of normalized T-cell clonal expansion were also seen in some nonresponding patients. At doses of 0.1 to 3.0 mg/kg, clonal expansion of both CD4+ and CD8+ T cells in blood was seen between baseline and week 6. After ivuxolimab, expanded clones were on average more numerous among CD8+ T cells than among CD4+ T cells. Antigen specificity was not determined for the clonally expanded peripheral T cells.

Cut back by 6 bases and 4 bases, the V and J ends lie 15 bases apart. The germline V gene sets CDR1 to MNHEY and CDR2 to SVGAGI. The CDR3 has 14 amino acids, counting the end cysteine and phenylalanine. The kept DNA is CDR3 alone, 42 bases in frame from the first base. As for this clone: Its antigen target is currently unknown. Per-base qualities were not stored, and no clone one base away is much larger.

The trial excluded patients who had a history of autoimmune disease or who were on systemic immunosuppression. Peripheral blood for TCR sequencing was collected from all dose cohorts at baseline, on cycle 4 day 1, and on cycle 7 day 1. The samples were drawn from a first-in-human, open-label, multicenter phase I dose-escalation trial of ivuxolimab. The trial enrolled adults with locally advanced or metastatic head and neck squamous cell, hepatocellular, melanoma or renal cell carcinoma. Before TCR sequencing, CD4+ and CD8+ T cells were separately sorted from peripheral blood. To sequence the TCRbeta CDR3 region, genomic DNA was isolated from the sorted cells. The immunoSEQ Assay was used for sequencing of TCRbeta CDR3 regions. The table was pulled from immuneACCESS by TCRdb, which kept in-frame rearrangements only. Such tables lose some clones; where checked, under half of the loss comes from unresolved V genes, and the rest has no known cause. For this sample the table gives 55,000 to 75,000 clones, of which 86% were detected only once. The ten largest clones add up to around 1% of the sample.

This receptor was taken from an adult with an advanced solid tumor such as melanoma, head and neck, liver or kidney cancer. The chain employs TRBV6-5 and TRBJ1-2, with the identity of the D gene unclear. Sequences were derived from CD4+ or CD8+ T cells sorted from blood, sampled in a trial of the OX40 agonist ivuxolimab. The base sequence is TGTGCCAGCAGCCTCCAGGCTTCGGGCTATGGCTACACCTTC. This yields the protein CASSLQASGYGYTF.